This TCR beta chain was observed in a study of neurological immune-mediated disorders (dated by TCRdb to between 2017 and 2020). Looking at the study overall: The study compared peripheral blood TCR-beta repertoires of HTLV-I-associated myelopathy (HAM/TSP) patients, multiple sclerosis patients and healthy controls using UMI-based sequencing. The approximately 99 TCR-beta libraries included longitudinal samples, technical triplicates and paired sorted CD4+ and CD8+ T-cell subsets alongside PBMC samples. The cohort included approximately 70 subjects: approximately 14 with HAM/TSP, roughly 35 with multiple sclerosis, and roughly 20 healthy controls.

cDNA was synthesized by template-switch 5'RACE using a primer with a 10-nucleotide random unique molecular identifier that tagged each TCR transcript. Over 180 million TCR-beta sequences, covering 15-18 subjects, were produced in each sequencing run. The RNeasy kit was used to extract total RNA. TCR-beta VDJ regions were amplified with primers for the TCR constant region and the 5'RACE anchor, using the KAPA Real-time Library Amplification kit. Sample indexes and Illumina adaptors were added in a first PCR, after which library yield was increased in a second PCR. After Ampure bead purification, the roughly 650 bp TCR product was size-selected on a 2% E-gel SizeSelection system. Before pooling, libraries had their quality checked on a Bioanalyzer, their concentration measured with Qubit, and their quantity determined with the Kapa Library Quantification kit. Libraries were sequenced paired-end 2 x 150 bp on an Illumina HiSeq 2500. To increase sequence diversity, roughly 24-30% phiX was spiked into each library pool. The authors' analysis ran thus. Quality-filtered reads were processed with the UMI-based MiGEC pipeline, which removed over 75% of raw TCR sequences during error correction. VDJ genes were aligned to IMGT germline references, and clonotypes were defined by unique CDR3 amino acid sequence plus V-J genes. Clonal expansion, Shannon diversity and CDR3 relatedness (CalcPairwiseDistances, ClusterSamples) were evaluated with VDJtools, and phylogenetic trees were built with CLCbio workbench. Clones with at least 8 unique UMIs were defined as expanded, with this threshold being based on coefficient-of-variation modelling across technical triplicates. The raw public data were reprocessed by TCRdb itself: fastp quality trimming at Q25, MiXCR clonotype calling, in-frame beta chains only. Identical CDR3 proteins give one entry, which carries the most common genes and DNA. The V and J calls and clone size are TCRdb's, not the authors'. The sample table records 50,000 or so distinct CDR3 sequences; 10% to 13% of these occur just once. Around 21% of the sample is held by the ten biggest clonotypes.

This clonotype was seen repeatedly, ten times or more. Its antigen remains undetermined. Base qualities are not recorded, but no much larger clone differs from it by a single base. In the germline V gene, CDR1 corresponds to SGHAT and CDR2 to FQNNGV. Between the V and J ends, shortened by 0 bases and 6 bases respectively, the junction contains 17 bases. From the cysteine through the phenylalanine, the CDR3 covers 16 amino acids. The only DNA kept is the CDR3, 48 bases in frame from the first base. What the research found in general, with its limitations: No identical CDR3 amino acid sequences were shared among expanded clones across subjects, suggesting private TCR-beta repertoires in all groups. TCR clonal expansion was greatest in HAM/TSP patients and smallest in MS patients, who ranked below even healthy controls.

For unsorted PBMC libraries, 2 million PBMCs were used after storage in RNAlater at -80 degrees C until RNA extraction. Peripheral blood underwent Ficoll-Hypaque density gradient centrifugation to isolate PBMCs, which were then cryopreserved in liquid nitrogen. The source material was PBMCs. This TCR came from a woman aged 40 to 50 with HTLV-1-associated myelopathy (HAM/TSP). The V and J segments used are TRBV11-2 and TRBJ2-5; matching of 6 bases hints at TRBD2 as the D gene. The CDR3 region: CASSLDQRDWDKTQYF. The nucleotides are TGTGCCAGCAGCTTAGATCAACGGGACTGGGATAAGACCCAGTACTTC.